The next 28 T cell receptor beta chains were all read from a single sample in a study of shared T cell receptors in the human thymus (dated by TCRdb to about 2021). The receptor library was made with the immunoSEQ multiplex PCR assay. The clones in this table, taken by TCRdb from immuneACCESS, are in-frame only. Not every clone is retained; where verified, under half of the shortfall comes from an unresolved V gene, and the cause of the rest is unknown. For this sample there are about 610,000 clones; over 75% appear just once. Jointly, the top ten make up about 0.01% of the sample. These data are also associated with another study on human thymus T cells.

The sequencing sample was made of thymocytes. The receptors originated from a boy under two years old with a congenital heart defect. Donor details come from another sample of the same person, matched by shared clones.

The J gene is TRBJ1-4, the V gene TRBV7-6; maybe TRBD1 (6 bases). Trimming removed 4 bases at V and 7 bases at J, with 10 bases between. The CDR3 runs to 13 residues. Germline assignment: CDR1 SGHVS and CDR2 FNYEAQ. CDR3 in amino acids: CASSYGQREKLFF. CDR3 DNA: TGTGCCAGCAGCTACGGACAGCGTGAAAAACTGTTTTTT.

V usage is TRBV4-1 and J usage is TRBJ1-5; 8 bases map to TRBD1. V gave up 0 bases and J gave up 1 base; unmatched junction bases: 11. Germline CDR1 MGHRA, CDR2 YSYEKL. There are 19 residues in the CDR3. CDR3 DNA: TGCGCCAGCAGCCAAGACCTCCCCGAGACAGGGGCGAGCAATCAGCCCCAGCATTTT. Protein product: CASSQDLPETGASNQPQHF.

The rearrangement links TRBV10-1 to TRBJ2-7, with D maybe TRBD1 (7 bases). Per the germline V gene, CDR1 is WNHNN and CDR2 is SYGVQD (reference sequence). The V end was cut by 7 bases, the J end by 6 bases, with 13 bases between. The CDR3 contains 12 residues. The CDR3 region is CASTGGQIEQYF. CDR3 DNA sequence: TGCGCCAGCACCGGGGGACAGATCGAGCAGTACTTC.

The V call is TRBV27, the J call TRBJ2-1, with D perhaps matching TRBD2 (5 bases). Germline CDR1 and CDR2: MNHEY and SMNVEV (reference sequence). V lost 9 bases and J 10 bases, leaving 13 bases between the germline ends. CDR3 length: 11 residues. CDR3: CARRGRREQFF. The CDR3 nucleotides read TGTGCCAGGCGTGGAAGGAGGGAGCAGTTCTTC.

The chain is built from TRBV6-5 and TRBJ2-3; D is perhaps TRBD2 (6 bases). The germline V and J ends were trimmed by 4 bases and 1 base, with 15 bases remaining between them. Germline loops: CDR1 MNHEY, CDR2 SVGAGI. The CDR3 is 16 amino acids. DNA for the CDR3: TGTGCCAGCAGTTCCCTTGGGAGGAATTGCACAGATACGCAGTATTTT. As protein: CASSSLGRNCTDTQYF.

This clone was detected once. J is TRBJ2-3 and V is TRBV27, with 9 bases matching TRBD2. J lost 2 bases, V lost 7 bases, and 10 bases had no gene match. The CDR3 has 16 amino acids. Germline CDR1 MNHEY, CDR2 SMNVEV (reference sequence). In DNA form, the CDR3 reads TGTGCCAGCAAAAGCAGGACTAGCGTCCCCACAGATACGCAGTATTTT. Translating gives CASKSRTSVPTDTQYF.

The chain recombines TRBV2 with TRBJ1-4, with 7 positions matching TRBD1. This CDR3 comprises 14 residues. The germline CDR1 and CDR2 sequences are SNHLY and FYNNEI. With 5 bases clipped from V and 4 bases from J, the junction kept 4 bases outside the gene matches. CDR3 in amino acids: CASSSGQINEKLFF. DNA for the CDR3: TGTGCCAGCAGTTCGGGACAGATTAATGAAAAACTGTTTTTT.

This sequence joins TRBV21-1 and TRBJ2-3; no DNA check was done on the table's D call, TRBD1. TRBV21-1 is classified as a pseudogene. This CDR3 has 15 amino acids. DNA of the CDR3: TGTGCCAGCAGCCCCTACCAGGGGTGGGCAGATACGCAGTATTTT. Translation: CASSPYQGWADTQYF.

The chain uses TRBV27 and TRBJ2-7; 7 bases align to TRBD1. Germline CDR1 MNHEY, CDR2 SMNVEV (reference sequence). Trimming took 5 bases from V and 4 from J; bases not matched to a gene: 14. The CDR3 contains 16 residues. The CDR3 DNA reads TGTGCCAGCAGTCCACAGGGGCCACAAGGTTCTTACGAGCAGTACTTC. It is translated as CASSPQGPQGSYEQYF.

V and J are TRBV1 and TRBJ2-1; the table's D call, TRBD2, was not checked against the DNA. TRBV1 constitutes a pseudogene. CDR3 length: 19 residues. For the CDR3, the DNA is TGCACCAGCAGCCATCACTATAGCGGGAGCGGCACCAAAAACAATGAGCAGTTCTTC. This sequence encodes CTSSHHYSGSGTKNNEQFF.

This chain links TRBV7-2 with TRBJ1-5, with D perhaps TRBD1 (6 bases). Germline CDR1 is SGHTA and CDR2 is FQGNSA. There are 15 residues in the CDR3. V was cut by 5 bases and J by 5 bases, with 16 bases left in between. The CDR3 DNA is TGTGCCAGCAGCAAAGGGGGGGATGAAGATCAGCCCCAGCATTTT. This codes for CASSKGGDEDQPQHF.

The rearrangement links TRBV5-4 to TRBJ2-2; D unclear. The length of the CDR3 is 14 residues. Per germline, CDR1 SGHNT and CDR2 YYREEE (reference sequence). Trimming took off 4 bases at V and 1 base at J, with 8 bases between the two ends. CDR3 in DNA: TGTGCCAGCAGCGCCGACTTGAACACCGGGGAGCTGTTTTTT. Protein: CASSADLNTGELFF.

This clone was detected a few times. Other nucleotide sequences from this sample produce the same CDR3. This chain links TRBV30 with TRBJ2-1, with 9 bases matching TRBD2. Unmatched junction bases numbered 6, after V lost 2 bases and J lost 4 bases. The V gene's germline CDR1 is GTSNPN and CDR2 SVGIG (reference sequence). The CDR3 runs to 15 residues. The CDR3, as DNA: TGTGCCTGGAGTAGGAGGGCGGGAGGGTACAATGAGCAGTTCTTC. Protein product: CAWSRRAGGYNEQFF.

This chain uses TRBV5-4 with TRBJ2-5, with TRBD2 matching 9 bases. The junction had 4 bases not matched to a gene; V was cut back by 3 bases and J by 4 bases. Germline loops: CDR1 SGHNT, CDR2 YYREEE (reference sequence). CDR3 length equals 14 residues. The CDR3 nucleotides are TGTGCCAGCAGCTCCATAGCGGGAGCAGAGACCCAGTACTTC. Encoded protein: CASSSIAGAETQYF. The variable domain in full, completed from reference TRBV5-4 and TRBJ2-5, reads ETGVTQSPTHLIKTRGQQVTLRCSSQSGHNTVSWYQQALGQGPQFIFQYYREEENGRGNFPPRFSGLQFPNYSSELNVNALELDDSALYLCASSSIAGAETQYFGPGTRLLVL.

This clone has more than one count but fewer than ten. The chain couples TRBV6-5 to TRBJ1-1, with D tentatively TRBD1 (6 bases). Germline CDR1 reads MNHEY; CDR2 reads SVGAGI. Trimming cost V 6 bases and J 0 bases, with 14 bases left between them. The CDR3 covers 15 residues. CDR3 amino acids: CASRERDKVNTEAFF. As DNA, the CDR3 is TGTGCCAGCAGAGAACGGGACAAGGTGAACACTGAAGCTTTCTTT.

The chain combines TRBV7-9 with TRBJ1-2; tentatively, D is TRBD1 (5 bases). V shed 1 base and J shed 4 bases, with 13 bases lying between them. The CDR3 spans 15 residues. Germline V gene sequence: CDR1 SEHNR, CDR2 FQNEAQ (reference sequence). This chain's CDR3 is CASSLGGLVGYGYTF. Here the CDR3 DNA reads TGTGCCAGCAGCTTAGGGGGACTCGTCGGCTATGGCTACACCTTC.

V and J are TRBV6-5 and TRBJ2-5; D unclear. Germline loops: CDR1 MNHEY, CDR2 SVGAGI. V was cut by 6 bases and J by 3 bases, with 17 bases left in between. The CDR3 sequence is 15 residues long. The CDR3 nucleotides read TGTGCCAGCAGCACTTCATATGCAGGAAAAGAGACCCAGTACTTC. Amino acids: CASSTSYAGKETQYF.

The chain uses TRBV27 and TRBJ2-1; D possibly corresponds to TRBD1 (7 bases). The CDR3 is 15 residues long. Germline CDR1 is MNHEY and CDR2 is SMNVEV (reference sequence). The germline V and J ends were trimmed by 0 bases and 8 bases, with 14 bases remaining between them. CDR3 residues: CASSLSLPGGYEQFF. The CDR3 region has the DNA TGTGCCAGCAGTTTATCGCTGCCAGGGGGGTATGAGCAGTTCTTC.

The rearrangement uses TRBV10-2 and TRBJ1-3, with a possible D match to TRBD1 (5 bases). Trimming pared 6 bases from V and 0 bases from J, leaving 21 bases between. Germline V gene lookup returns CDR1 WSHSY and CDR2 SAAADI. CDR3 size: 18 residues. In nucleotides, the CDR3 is TGCGCCAGCAGCCCCAGGGCAGGCAAACCAAACTCTGGAAACACCATATATTTT. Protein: CASSPRAGKPNSGNTIYF.

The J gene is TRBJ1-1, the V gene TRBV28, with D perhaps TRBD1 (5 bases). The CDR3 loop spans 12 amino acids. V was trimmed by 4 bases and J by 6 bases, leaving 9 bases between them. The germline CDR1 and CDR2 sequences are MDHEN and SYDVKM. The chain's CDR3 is CASSSGVPEAFF. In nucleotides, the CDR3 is TGTGCCAGCAGTTCGGGGGTCCCTGAAGCTTTCTTT.

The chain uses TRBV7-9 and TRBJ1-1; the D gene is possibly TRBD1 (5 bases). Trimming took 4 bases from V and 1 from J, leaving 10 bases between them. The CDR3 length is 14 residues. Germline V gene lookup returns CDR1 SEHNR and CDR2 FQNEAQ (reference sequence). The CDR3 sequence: CASSSQVQNTEAFF. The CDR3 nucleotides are TGTGCCAGCAGCTCACAGGTCCAGAACACTGAAGCTTTCTTT.

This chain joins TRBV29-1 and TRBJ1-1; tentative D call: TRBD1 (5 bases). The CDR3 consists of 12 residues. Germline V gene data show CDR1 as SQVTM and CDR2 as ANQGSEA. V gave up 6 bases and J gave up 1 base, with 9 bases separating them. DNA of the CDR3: TGCAGCGTACGACAGCCGAACACTGAAGCTTTCTTT. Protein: CSVRQPNTEAFF.

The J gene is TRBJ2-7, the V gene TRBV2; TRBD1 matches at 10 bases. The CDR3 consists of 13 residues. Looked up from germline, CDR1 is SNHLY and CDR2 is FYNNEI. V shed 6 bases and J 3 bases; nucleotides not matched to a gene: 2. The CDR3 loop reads CASRGQGVYEQYF. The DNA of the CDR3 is TGTGCCAGCAGAGGACAGGGGGTCTACGAGCAGTACTTC.

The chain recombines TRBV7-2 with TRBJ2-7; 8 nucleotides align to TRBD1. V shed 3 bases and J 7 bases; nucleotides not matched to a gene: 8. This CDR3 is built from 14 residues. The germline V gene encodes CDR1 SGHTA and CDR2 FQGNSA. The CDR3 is CASSFRDRPGEQYF. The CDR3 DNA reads TGTGCCAGCAGCTTCCGGGACAGGCCCGGGGAGCAGTACTTC.

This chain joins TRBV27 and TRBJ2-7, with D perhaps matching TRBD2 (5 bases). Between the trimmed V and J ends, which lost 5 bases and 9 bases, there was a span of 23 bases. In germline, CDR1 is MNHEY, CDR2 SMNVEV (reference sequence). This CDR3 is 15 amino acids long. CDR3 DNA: TGTGCCAGCAGTGTGCGCGTGGGGAAACCCGGGGTGCAGTACTTC. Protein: CASSVRVGKPGVQYF.

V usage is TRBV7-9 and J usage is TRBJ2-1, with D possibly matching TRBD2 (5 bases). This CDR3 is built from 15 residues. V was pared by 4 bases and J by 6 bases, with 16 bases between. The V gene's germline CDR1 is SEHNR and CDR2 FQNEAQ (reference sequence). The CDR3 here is CASSSPWTVGNEQFF. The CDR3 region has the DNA TGTGCCAGCAGCTCCCCCTGGACTGTGGGCAATGAGCAGTTCTTC.

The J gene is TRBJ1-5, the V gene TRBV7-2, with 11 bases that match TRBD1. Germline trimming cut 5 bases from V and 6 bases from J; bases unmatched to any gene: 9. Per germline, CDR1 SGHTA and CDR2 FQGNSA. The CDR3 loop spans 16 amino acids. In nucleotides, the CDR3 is TGTGCCAGCAGCCCGCCTGGGACAGGGGGTGGTCAGCCCCAGCATTTT. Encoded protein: CASSPPGTGGGQPQHF.

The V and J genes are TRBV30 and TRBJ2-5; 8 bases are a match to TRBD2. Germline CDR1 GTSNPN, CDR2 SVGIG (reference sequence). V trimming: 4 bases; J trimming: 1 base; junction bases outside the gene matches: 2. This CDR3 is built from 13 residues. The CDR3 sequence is CAWKREFQETQYF. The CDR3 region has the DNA TGTGCCTGGAAGCGGGAGTTCCAAGAGACCCAGTACTTC.